The next 9 T cell receptor beta chains were all read from a single sample in a study of blood T cell repertoires in COVID-19. The table came from immunoSEQ multiplex PCR; TCRdb's copy has only in-frame clones and leaves some out. The sample consists of about 480,000 clones, roughly 85% of them appearing once. Sequenced sample: PBMCs or T cells enriched from blood (not recorded which). All receptors derive from a young woman with acute COVID-19.

This clone was picked up one time. The rearrangement uses TRBV4-1 and TRBJ2-7, with a possible D match to TRBD1 (5 bases). With 3 bases removed from V and 3 bases from J, the gap between germline ends came to 9 bases. CDR3 length: 13 amino acids. CDR1 is MGHRA and CDR2 is YSYEKL in the germline V gene. CDR3 in amino acids: CASSQMQGYEQYF. The DNA of the CDR3 is TGCGCCAGCAGCCAGATGCAGGGCTACGAGCAGTACTTC.

CDR3 DNA sequence: TGCGCCAGCAGCTTGGCTTCCCCCTACGAGCAGTACTTC. It yields the protein CASSLASPYEQYF. V is TRBV5-1 and J is TRBJ2-7; D ambiguous. Germline V gives CDR1 SGHRS, CDR2 YFSETQ. The CDR3 contains 13 residues. V dropped 0 bases and J dropped 2 bases, with 6 bases sitting between them.

The chain uses TRBV4-2 and TRBJ2-3, with 10 bases lining up with TRBD2. CDR3 length: 16 amino acids. The germline V gene encodes CDR1 LGHNA and CDR2 YNFKEQ. V shed 1 base, J shed 4 bases, and the junction held 5 bases outside the gene matches. The CDR3 DNA reads TGTGCCAGCAGCCAAGCCAGCGGGGGGGCCGCAGATACGCAGTATTTT. Amino acid sequence: CASSQASGGAADTQYF.

In DNA, the CDR3 is TGCGCCAGCAGCTTGGTTCCGGGAGAACCTTATGGCTACACCTTC. Protein: CASSLVPGEPYGYTF. The chain combines TRBV5-1 with TRBJ1-2; D gene ambiguous. Germline V lookup: CDR1 SGHRS, CDR2 YFSETQ. The ends were cut back, 0 bases at V and 5 bases at J, with 14 bases in the middle. This CDR3 region has 15 residues. Full variable domain (missing parts from reference TRBV5-1 and TRBJ1-2): KAGVTQTPRYLIKTRGQQVTLSCSPISGHRSVSWYQQTPGQGLQFLFEYFSETQRNKGNFPGRFSGRQFSNSRSEMNVSTLELGDSALYLCASSLVPGEPYGYTFGSGTRLTVV.

The chain uses TRBV2 and TRBJ1-2; D remains unclear. Trimming pared 3 bases from V and 5 bases from J, leaving 10 bases between. The CDR3 contains 13 residues. CDR1 is SNHLY, CDR2 FYNNEI, per germline. CDR3 loop: CASSDPTMYGYTF. As DNA, the CDR3 is TGTGCCAGCAGTGACCCCACTATGTATGGCTACACCTTC.

This clone was counted a few times. This chain joins TRBV7-9 and TRBJ2-7, with D possibly matching TRBD2 (5 bases). Germline V CDR1 and CDR2: SEHNR, FQNEAQ (reference sequence). The CDR3 runs to 14 residues. The V end lost 1 base, the J end lost 3 bases, and 10 bases lay between the germline ends. CDR3 in DNA: TGTGCCAGCAGCTTAGTGGGTGGAGGCTACGAGCAGTACTTC. Translating it yields CASSLVGGGYEQYF.

This chain uses TRBV29-1 with TRBJ1-1, with 10 bases matching TRBD1. Germline CDR1 and CDR2: SQVTM and ANQGSEA. V dropped 4 bases and J dropped 5; count of bases not matched to a gene: 7. The CDR3 has 14 amino acids. The CDR3 sequence is CSVVPGTGETEAFF. In DNA form, the CDR3 reads TGCAGCGTTGTCCCTGGGACAGGGGAGACTGAAGCTTTCTTT.

The chain combines TRBV3-1 (or the pseudogene TRBV3-2) with TRBJ2-3; D remains ambiguous. V lost 2 bases, J lost 6 bases, and 6 bases lay in between. CDR3 length: 12 amino acids. Germline V gives CDR1 LGHDT, CDR2 YNNKEL (reference sequence). DNA for the CDR3: TGTGCCAGCAGCCAAATAGTGGATACGCAGTATTTT. This sequence encodes CASSQIVDTQYF.

V is TRBV5-1 and J is TRBJ1-2, with 9 bases aligning to TRBD1. The length of the CDR3 is 14 residues. Germline loops: CDR1 SGHRS, CDR2 YFSETQ. After removal of 7 bases from V and 7 bases from J, the junction contained 11 bases not matched to a gene. CDR3 bases: TGCGCCAGCGAAAGTGGGACAGGGTTAGTTGGCTACACCTTC. Residues: CASESGTGLVGYTF.